This T cell receptor beta chain was sequenced for a study of neurological immune-mediated disorders. Whole-study results and caveats: Sharing of CDR3 amino acid sequences among expanded clones across subjects was absent, suggesting private repertoires in all groups. HTLV-1-associated myelopathy had the most TCR clonal expansion, whereas multiple sclerosis had the least (lower than in healthy controls).

V was shortened by 3 bases and J by 2 bases, with 13 bases between the two germline ends. The CDR3 spans 14 residues. Germline CDR1 SQVTM, CDR2 ANQGSEA. This clonotype was seen repeatedly, ten times or more. Its antigen is as yet unknown. TCRdb fed the 5' RACE reads into MiXCR, producing one record per CDR3 protein. The data show about 71,000 distinct CDR3 sequences, roughly 13% seen once. Time point indicated: longitudinal time-point 1 (baseline). PBMCs stored at -80 C, 2 million in total, were the source of the unsorted libraries. This receptor was taken from a female donor with HTLV-1-associated myelopathy (HAM/TSP). J is TRBJ2-5 and V is TRBV29-1; D possibly uses TRBD1 or TRBD2 (5 bases each). Specimen: PBMCs. Here the CDR3 DNA reads TGCAGCGTTGAGTCCGGCAGGGAGCAAGAGACCCAGTACTTC. Its protein product is CSVESGREQETQYF.